This note documents a single T cell receptor beta chain sequence. This sample stems from a study of blood T cell repertoires in COVID-19. About the study: Samples taken during acute and convalescent COVID-19 were collected in the United States, Italy and Spain. Sample material is recorded as cDNA or gDNA derived from T cells, B-cell-depleted T cells, or PBMCs.

Individuals aged about 18 to 90 years were recruited from fewer than 30 US areas. The protocol was immunoSEQ multiplex PCR, while the TCRdb copy is restricted to in-frame clones and leaves out a portion. The sample records about 200,000 clones, nearly 90% being singletons. Germline loops: CDR1 LGHDT, CDR2 YNNKEL (reference sequence). This CDR3 comprises 15 residues. Trimming removed 2 bases from V and 5 bases from J, with 15 bases in between. Sample: PBMCs or T cells enriched from blood (not recorded which). The chain links TRBV3-1 (or the pseudogene TRBV3-2) to TRBJ1-1, with D perhaps matching TRBD1 (5 bases). The sequence derives from a woman aged 25 to 39 with acute COVID-19. CDR3: CASSQSAGWVTEAFF. Written as DNA, the CDR3 is TGTGCCAGCAGCCAATCAGCAGGGTGGGTAACTGAAGCTTTCTTT.